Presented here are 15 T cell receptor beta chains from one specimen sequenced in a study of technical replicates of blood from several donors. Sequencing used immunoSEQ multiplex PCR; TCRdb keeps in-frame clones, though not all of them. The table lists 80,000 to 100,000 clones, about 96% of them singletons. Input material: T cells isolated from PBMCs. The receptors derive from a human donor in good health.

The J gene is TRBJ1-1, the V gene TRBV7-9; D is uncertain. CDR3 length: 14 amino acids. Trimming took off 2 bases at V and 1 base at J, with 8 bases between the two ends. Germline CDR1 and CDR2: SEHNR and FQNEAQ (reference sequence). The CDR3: CASSLSAENTEAFF. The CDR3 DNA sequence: TGTGCCAGCAGCTTATCGGCGGAGAACACTGAAGCTTTCTTT.

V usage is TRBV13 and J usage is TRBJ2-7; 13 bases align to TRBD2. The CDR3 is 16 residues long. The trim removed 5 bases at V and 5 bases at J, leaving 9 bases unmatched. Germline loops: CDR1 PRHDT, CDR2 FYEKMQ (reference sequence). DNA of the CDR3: TGTGCCAGCAGCGTGACTAGCGGGAGGATTTACCACGAGCAGTACTTC. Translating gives CASSVTSGRIYHEQYF.

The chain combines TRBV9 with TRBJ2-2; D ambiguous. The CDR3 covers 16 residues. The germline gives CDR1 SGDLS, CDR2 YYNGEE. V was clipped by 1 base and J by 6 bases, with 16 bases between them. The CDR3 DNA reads TGTGCCAGCAGCGTACTGAGTCCCTCCTCACCCGGGGAGCTGTTTTTT. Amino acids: CASSVLSPSSPGELFF.

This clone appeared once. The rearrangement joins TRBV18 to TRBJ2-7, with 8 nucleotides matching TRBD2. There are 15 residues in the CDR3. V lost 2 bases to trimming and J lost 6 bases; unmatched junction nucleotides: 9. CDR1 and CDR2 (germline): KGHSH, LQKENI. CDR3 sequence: CASSPTAQRELEQYF. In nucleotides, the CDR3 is TGTGCCAGCTCACCAACCGCTCAGCGGGAGCTCGAGCAGTACTTC.

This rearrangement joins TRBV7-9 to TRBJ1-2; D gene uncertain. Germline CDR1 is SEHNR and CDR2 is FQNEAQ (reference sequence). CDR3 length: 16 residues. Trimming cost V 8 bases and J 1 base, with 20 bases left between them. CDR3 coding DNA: TGTGCCAGCGGACTGGACCTCCCTCTAAATAACTATGGCTACACCTTC. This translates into CASGLDLPLNNYGYTF.

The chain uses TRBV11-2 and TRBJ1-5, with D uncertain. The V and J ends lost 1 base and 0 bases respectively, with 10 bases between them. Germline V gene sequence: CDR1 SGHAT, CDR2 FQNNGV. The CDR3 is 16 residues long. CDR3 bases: TGTGCCAGCAGCTTAGGTCGAGGGAATAGCAATCAGCCCCAGCATTTT. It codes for CASSLGRGNSNQPQHF.

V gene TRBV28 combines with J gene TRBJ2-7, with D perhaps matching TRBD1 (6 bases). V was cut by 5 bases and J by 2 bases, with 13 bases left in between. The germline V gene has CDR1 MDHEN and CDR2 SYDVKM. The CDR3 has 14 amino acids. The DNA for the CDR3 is TGTGCCAGCAGTACCCCAGGGGTTACCTACGAGCAGTACTTC. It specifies CASSTPGVTYEQYF.

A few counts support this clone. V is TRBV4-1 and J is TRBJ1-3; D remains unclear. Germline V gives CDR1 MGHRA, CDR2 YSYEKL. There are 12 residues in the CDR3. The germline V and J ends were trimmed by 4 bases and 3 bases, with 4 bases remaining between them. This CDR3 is CASSRLGNTIYF. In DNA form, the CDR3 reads TGCGCCAGCAGCCGGCTTGGAAACACCATATATTTT.

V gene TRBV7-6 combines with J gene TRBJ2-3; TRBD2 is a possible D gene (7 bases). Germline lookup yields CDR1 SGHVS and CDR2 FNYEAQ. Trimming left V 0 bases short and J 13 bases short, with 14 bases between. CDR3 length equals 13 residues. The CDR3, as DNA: TGTGCCAGCAGCTTAGCGGGGGGGCCCGGGGAGTATTTT. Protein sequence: CASSLAGGPGEYF.

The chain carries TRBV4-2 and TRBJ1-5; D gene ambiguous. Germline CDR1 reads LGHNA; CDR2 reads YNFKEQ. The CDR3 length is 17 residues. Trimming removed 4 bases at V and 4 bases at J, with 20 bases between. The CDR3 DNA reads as TGTGCCAGCAGCCGCAGATACAGTGAGCCGACGAATCAGCCCCAGCATTTT. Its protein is CASSRRYSEPTNQPQHF.

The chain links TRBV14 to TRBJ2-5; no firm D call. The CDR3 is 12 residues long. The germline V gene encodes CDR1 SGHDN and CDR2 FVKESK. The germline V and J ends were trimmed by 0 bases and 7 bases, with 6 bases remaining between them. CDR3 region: CASSQDVRTQYF. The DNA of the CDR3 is TGTGCCAGCAGCCAAGATGTTAGGACCCAGTACTTC.

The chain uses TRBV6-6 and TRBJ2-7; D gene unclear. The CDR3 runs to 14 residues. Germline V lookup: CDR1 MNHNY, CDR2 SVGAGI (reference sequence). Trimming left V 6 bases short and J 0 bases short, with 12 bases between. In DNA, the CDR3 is TGTGCCAGCAGAGAGATTTTAACCTCCTACGAGCAGTACTTC. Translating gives CASREILTSYEQYF.

The CDR3 DNA reads as TGCGCCAGCAGCCAAGGAGGGACAGGGGCATACCTTGGCTACACCTTC. Amino acids: CASSQGGTGAYLGYTF. The chain carries TRBV4-1 and TRBJ1-2; 10 nucleotides line up with TRBD1. Germline V gene data show CDR1 as MGHRA and CDR2 as YSYEKL. The trim removed 1 base at V and 7 bases at J, leaving 9 bases unmatched. This CDR3 is built from 16 residues.

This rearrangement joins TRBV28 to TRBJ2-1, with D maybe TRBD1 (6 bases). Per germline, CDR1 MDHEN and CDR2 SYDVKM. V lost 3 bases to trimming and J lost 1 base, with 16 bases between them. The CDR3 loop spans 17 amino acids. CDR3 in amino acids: CASSLYRDSRSYNEQFF. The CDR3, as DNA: TGTGCCAGCAGTTTGTACAGGGATTCTAGGTCCTACAATGAGCAGTTCTTC.

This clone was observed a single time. CDR3 residues: CASTLTVNTEAFF. The CDR3 bases are TGTGCCAGCACTTTGACAGTAAACACTGAAGCTTTCTTT. V is TRBV2 and J is TRBJ1-1, with TRBD1 as a possible D gene (5 bases). The CDR3 is 13 amino acids. With 7 bases removed from V and 2 bases from J, the gap between germline ends came to 11 bases. Germline V gene data show CDR1 as SNHLY and CDR2 as FYNNEI.